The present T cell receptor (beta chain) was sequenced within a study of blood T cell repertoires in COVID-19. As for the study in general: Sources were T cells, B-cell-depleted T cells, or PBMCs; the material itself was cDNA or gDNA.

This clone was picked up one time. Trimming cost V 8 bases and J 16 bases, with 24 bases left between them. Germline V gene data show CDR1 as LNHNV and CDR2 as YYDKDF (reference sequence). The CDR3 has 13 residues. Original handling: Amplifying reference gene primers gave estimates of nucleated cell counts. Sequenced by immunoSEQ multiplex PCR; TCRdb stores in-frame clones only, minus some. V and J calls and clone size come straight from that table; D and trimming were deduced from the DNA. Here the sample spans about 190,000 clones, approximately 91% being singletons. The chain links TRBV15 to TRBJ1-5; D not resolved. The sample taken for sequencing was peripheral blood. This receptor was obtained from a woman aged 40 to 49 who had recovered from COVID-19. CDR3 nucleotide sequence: TGTGCCACCGCATCATCGGGAACCGCCAATCAACATTTT. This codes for CATASSGTANQHF.